The clone carrying this T cell receptor (beta chain) is a singleton in its sample. The entry originates in a study of blood T cell repertoires in COVID-19. On the study more broadly: Italy, Spain and the United States were the sources of the convalescent and acute COVID-19 samples. T cells, B-cell-depleted T cells, or PBMCs provided the cDNA or gDNA that served as material.

The CDR3 totals 16 residues. The V end was cut by 2 bases, the J end by 3 bases, with 14 bases between. Germline V CDR1 and CDR2: SGHRS, YFSETQ. The method was immunoSEQ multiplex PCR; TCRdb's version includes in-frame clones alone and lacks a portion of them. The repertoire holds some 64,000 clones, around 80% seen once, with approximately 20% in the top ten. The sequencing sample was made of peripheral blood. The chain has TRBV5-1 and TRBJ2-2; D is perhaps TRBD1 (5 bases). The sequence was obtained from an elderly woman with active or convalescent COVID-19. The CDR3 DNA sequence: TGCGCCAGCAGCTTTAGTAGCAGGGTTGACACCGGGGAGCTGTTTTTT. It translates to CASSFSSRVDTGELFF.